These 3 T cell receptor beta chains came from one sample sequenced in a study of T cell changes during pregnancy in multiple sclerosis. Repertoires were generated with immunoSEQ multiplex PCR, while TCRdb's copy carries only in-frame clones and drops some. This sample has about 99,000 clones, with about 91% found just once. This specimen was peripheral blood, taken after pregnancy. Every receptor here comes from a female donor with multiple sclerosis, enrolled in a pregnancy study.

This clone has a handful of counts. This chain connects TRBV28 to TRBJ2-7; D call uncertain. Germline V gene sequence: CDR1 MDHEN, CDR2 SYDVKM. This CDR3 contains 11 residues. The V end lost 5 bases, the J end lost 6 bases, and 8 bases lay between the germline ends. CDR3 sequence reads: CASSTQVEQYF. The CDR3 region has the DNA TGTGCCAGCAGTACTCAAGTCGAGCAGTACTTC. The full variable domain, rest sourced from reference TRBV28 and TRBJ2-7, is DVKVTQSSRYLVKRTGEKVFLECVQDMDHENMFWYRQDPGLGLRLIYFSYDVKMKEKGDIPEGYSVSREKKERFSLILESASTNQTSMYLCASSTQVEQYFGPGTRLTVT.

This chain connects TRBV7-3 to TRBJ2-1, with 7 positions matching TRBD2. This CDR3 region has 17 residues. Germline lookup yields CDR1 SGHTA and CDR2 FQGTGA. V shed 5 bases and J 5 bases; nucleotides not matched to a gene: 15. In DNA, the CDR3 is TGTGCCAGCAGCCCAGGCGGGAGTCCCGCTCTCGACAATGAGCAGTTCTTC. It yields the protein CASSPGGSPALDNEQFF.

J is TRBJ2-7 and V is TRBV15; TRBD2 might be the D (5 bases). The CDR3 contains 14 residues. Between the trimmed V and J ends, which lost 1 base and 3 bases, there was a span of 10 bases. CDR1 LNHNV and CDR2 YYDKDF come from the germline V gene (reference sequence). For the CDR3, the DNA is TGTGCCACCAGCAGAGCCGGACTCAACTACGAGCAGTACTTC. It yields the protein CATSRAGLNYEQYF.